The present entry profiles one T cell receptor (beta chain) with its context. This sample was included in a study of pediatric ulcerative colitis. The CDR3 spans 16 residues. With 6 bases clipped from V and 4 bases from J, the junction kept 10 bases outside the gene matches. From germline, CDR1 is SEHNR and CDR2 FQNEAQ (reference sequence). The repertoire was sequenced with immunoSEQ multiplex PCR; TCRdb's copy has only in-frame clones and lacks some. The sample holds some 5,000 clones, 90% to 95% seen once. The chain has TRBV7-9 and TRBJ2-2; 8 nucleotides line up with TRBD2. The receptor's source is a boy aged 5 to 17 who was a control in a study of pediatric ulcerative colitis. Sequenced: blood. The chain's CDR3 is CASRSRPGLGTGELFF. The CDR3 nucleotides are TGTGCCAGCAGGTCCCGACCGGGACTAGGCACCGGGGAGCTGTTTTTT.